This record covers a single T cell receptor (beta chain). Per germline, CDR1 MNHNY and CDR2 SVGAGI (reference sequence). This CDR3 has 12 amino acids. V shed 6 bases and J shed 8 bases, with 13 bases lying between them. The sample is drawn from a study of blood T cell repertoires in COVID-19. The table came from immunoSEQ multiplex PCR; TCRdb's copy has only in-frame clones and leaves some out. The sample has 140,000 to 150,000 clones; about four fifths are singletons. This chain uses TRBV6-6 with TRBJ1-2; D perhaps matches TRBD1 (5 bases). The receptor was derived from a human donor with acute or convalescent COVID-19. The donor label of this sample is uncertain. Sequencing was performed on peripheral blood. The CDR3 loop is CASSPDRGGYTF. The CDR3 DNA is TGTGCCAGCAGCCCAGACCGGGGGGGCTACACCTTC.